This TCR beta chain was recovered during a study of T cells after yellow fever vaccination. The wider study: In the case of low-cell-number fractions, SMART-Seq v4 Ultra Low Input was used for preparation.

The study's findings and limits: Though weaker, the secondary response peaked faster, on day 5 versus 15.

The table lists this clonotype with a few counts. What it binds is unknown. It was through 5'RACE template switching that TCR cDNA was made, with a universal primer site and UMIs added. TCRdb re-derived calls from the 5' RACE reads in MiXCR, one entry per CDR3 protein. This table has 100,000 to 150,000 distinct CDR3 sequences, 7.5% to 10% appearing once. The V end lost 1 base, the J end lost 1 base, and 11 bases lay between the germline ends. This CDR3 contains 15 residues. Germline V gene sequence: CDR1 SGHRS, CDR2 YFSETQ. Specimen: CD8+ T cells sorted from PBMCs, collected on the day of the yellow fever booster vaccination. The rearrangement links TRBV5-1 to TRBJ1-1; no firm D call. The sequence derives from a man in his late teens or twenties who received the YFV17D yellow fever vaccine. The DNA for the CDR3 is TGCGCCAGCAGCTTGATAGGGCAGCCGAACACTGAAGCTTTCTTT. Translated: CASSLIGQPNTEAFF.